This TCR beta chain was captured by sequencing in a study of cytomegalovirus exposure and HLA in healthy donors. In this sample, this clone turned up once. From germline, CDR1 is SNHLY and CDR2 FYNNEI. The CDR3 has 15 amino acids. V lost 6 bases and J 5 bases, leaving 18 bases between the germline ends. Both 60 Vbeta primers and 13 Jbeta primers went into the PCR. TCRdb's table, derived via immunoSEQ multiplex PCR, lists solely in-frame clones and lacks some. The data hold some 200,000 clones, with 75% to 90% observed a single time. The sequenced sample was PBMCs. The chain combines TRBV2 with TRBJ2-3; perhaps TRBD2 as D (6 bases). The sequence derives from a woman aged 45-59 years in good health and CMV-seropositive. CDR3 region: CASSEQGLAGDTQYF. DNA for the CDR3: TGTGCCAGCAGCGAGCAGGGACTTGCTGGAGATACGCAGTATTTT.